This TCR beta chain was captured by sequencing in a study of cytomegalovirus exposure and HLA in healthy donors. The PCR contained 60 Vbeta and 13 Jbeta primers. This table comes from immunoSEQ multiplex PCR, and its TCRdb copy is limited to in-frame clones, with some not included. The sample carries some 150,000 clones, over 80% recorded once. The germline V gene has CDR1 LNHDA and CDR2 SQIVND (reference sequence). With 4 bases clipped from V and 3 bases from J, the junction kept 1 base outside the gene matches. This CDR3 comprises 14 residues. Sequences were obtained from PBMCs. This TCR came from a woman under 40 in good health and CMV-seronegative. The rearrangement joins TRBV19 to TRBJ2-2; 8 bases are shared with TRBD1. CDR3 loop: CASSTTGDTGELFF. The CDR3 nucleotides read TGTGCCAGTAGTACGACAGGGGACACCGGGGAGCTGTTTTTT. The variable domain in full, with the rest retrieved from reference TRBV19 and TRBJ2-2, is DGGITQSPKYLFRKEGQNVTLSCEQNLNHDAMYWYRQDPGQGLRLIYYSQIVNDFQKGDIAEGYSVSREKKESFPLTVTSAQKNPTAFYLCASSTTGDTGELFFGEGSRLTVL.